A single sample is the source of the 7 T cell receptor beta chains below, sequenced in a study of T cells after yellow fever vaccination. One entry per CDR3 protein, called by TCRdb with MiXCR from the 5' RACE reads. The sample has roughly 330,000 distinct CDR3 sequences, around 6.8% seen once; the top ten hold roughly a sixth. The starting material was PBMCs, obtained around 45 days after the first yellow fever vaccination. The source is a man younger than 30 who received the YFV17D yellow fever vaccine.

With respect to this clonotype: The junction and the germline gene differ at one end; a read error may be behind it. The chain recombines TRBV6-5 with TRBJ2-2; D perhaps matches TRBD1 (5 bases). Germline values: CDR1 MNHEY, CDR2 SVGAGI. The CDR3 has 15 amino acids. CDR3 in amino acids: CASSYRTSRTRELFF. For the CDR3, the DNA is TGTGCCAGCAGTTATCGGACATCTCGCACCAGGGAGCTGTTTTTT.

This clonotype occurred many times. The gene calls are TRBV28 and TRBJ2-2; D remains ambiguous. V was pared by 6 bases and J by 5 bases, with 4 bases between. The CDR3 contains 11 residues. Germline lookup yields CDR1 MDHEN and CDR2 SYDVKM. In DNA form, the CDR3 reads TGTGCCAGCAGGGGGACCGGGGAGCTGTTTTTT. The encoded protein is CASRGTGELFF. Supplemented by reference TRBV28 and TRBJ2-2, the full variable domain reads DVKVTQSSRYLVKRTGEKVFLECVQDMDHENMFWYRQDPGLGLRLIYFSYDVKMKEKGDIPEGYSVSREKKERFSLILESASTNQTSMYLCASRGTGELFFGEGSRLTVL.

This clonotype was detected ten times or more. This CDR3 is CSVGLLRRAIETQYF. The CDR3 DNA reads as TGCAGCGTCGGCCTGCTGCGACGGGCAATAGAGACCCAGTACTTC. V usage is TRBV29-1 and J usage is TRBJ2-5; no reliable D call. There are 15 residues in the CDR3. V was cut by 6 bases and J by 4 bases, with 21 bases left in between. Germline CDR1 and CDR2: SQVTM and ANQGSEA.

As for this clonotype: One end of the junction does not line up with germline, which may come from a read error. This chain links TRBV7-9 with TRBJ2-5; D remains unclear. Per the germline V gene, CDR1 is SEHNR and CDR2 is FQNEAQ (reference sequence). The CDR3 sequence is 11 residues long. The CDR3 spells CASSEPETLYF. As DNA, the CDR3 is TGTGCCAGCAGCGAGCCCGAGACCCTGTACTTC.

The chain carries TRBV5-1 and TRBJ2-1, with D unclear. There are 14 residues in the CDR3. Germline-derived CDR1 and CDR2 are SGHRS and YFSETQ. Trimming stripped 4 bases from V and 9 bases from J, with 17 bases between. The CDR3 DNA follows: TGCGCCAGCAGCCTGCAACTTGGTTCCCGTGAGCAGTTCTTC. It codes for CASSLQLGSREQFF.

Only a few counts were recorded for this clonotype. This rearrangement joins TRBV7-2 to TRBJ2-2; 7 bases map to TRBD2. Germline assignment: CDR1 SGHTA and CDR2 FQGNSA. This CDR3 has 16 amino acids. Trimming removed 5 bases from V and 7 bases from J; junction bases left unmatched: 13. CDR3 sequence: CASSLTSARPGGELFF. The CDR3 coding sequence is TGTGCCAGCAGCCTCACTAGCGCGAGGCCTGGCGGGGAGCTGTTTTTT.

This clonotype was picked up many times. The chain uses TRBV7-9 and TRBJ2-1; 8 positions match TRBD1. The CDR3 has 15 residues. CDR1 is SEHNR and CDR2 is FQNEAQ in the germline V gene (reference sequence). V trimming: 4 bases; J trimming: 3 bases; junction bases outside the gene matches: 5. The CDR3 sequence is CASSSSGGLYNEQFF. The CDR3 coding sequence is TGTGCCAGCAGCTCCTCAGGGGGCCTCTACAATGAGCAGTTCTTC.